This TCR beta chain was recorded in a study of blood T cell repertoires in COVID-19. Overall study context: Samples came from the United States, Italy and Spain, spanning acute and convalescent COVID-19.

J lost 3 bases, V lost 4 bases, and 5 bases had no gene match. The CDR3 loop spans 15 amino acids. Germline V gives CDR1 KGHDR, CDR2 SFDVKD. In the original processing: Amplification with reference gene primers provided the estimates of nucleated cell counts. Using immunoSEQ multiplex PCR, the repertoire was profiled, and TCRdb retains in-frame clones only, with some absent. That table is the source of V, J and clone size, and D and trimming were worked out from the DNA. Found here are 500,000 to 600,000 clones, less than 90% of them singletons; the top ten hold roughly 7.3%. The chain is built from TRBV24-1 and TRBJ2-5, with 9 positions matching TRBD2. This receptor was taken from a woman aged 45-59 years with COVID-19, enrolled during active disease. Sequenced sample: peripheral blood. This CDR3 reads CATSDLTSGEETQYF. CDR3 DNA sequence: TGTGCCACCAGTGACCTGACTAGCGGAGAAGAGACCCAGTACTTC.